This TCR beta chain was observed in a study of a mutant IDH1 vaccine in newly diagnosed glioma. Study background: Vaccination began 4-6 weeks post radiotherapy alone, or with temozolomide cycles. Treated patients, approximately 62% male and roughly 40% female, averaged about 42 years of age. Visit V12 was at week 35; visit V13 was at week 47.

Germline lookup yields CDR1 KGHSH and CDR2 LQKENI. Trimming at V came to 3 bases and at J to 3 bases, leaving 4 bases not matched to a gene. The CDR3 covers 15 residues. Time point of the sample: week 47, end of study. Topical imiquimod was applied with each vaccine dose, which held 300 ug of mutant IDH1 20-mer peptide. This table comes from immunoSEQ multiplex PCR, and its TCRdb copy is limited to in-frame clones, with some not included. The sample shows tens of thousands of clones, 81% of them seen only once. On this clone: What it recognizes is unknown.

This rearrangement joins TRBV18 to TRBJ2-1, with 8 bases lining up with TRBD1. This receptor was obtained from a man aged 35 to 55 with glioma. Specimen: PBMCs, collected from a glioma patient whose treatment included an IDH1 peptide vaccine. The DNA for the CDR3 is TGTGCCAGCTCACCTCAGGGGGCCGTCTACAATGAGCAGTTCTTC. Its protein is CASSPQGAVYNEQFF.